This T cell receptor beta chain was recovered during a study of cytomegalovirus exposure and HLA in healthy donors. This PCR relied on a set of 60 Vbeta primers and 13 Jbeta primers. Sequenced by immunoSEQ multiplex PCR; TCRdb stores in-frame clones only, minus some. The data show 100,000 to 150,000 clones, and the top ten clones hold 1.5% to 2%. Germline V gene data show CDR1 as SGHTA and CDR2 as FQGTGA. The ends were cut back, 2 bases at V and 5 bases at J, with 7 bases in the middle. This CDR3 is built from 13 residues. The sample consisted of PBMCs. J is TRBJ2-1 and V is TRBV7-3; D is undetermined. This sequence originates from a man between 18 and 35 years old in good health and CMV-seronegative. CDR3 in amino acids: CASSLSVDNEQFF. For the CDR3, the DNA is TGTGCCAGCAGCTTATCCGTCGACAATGAGCAGTTCTTC.